Listed below are T cell receptor beta chains from one sample, sequenced in a study of cytomegalovirus exposure and HLA in healthy donors. TCRdb's copy holds only in-frame clones and misses some; the assay was immunoSEQ multiplex PCR. The sample has about 130,000 clones; about 80% are singletons. Material for sequencing was PBMCs. All receptors come from a man aged 25 to 45 in good health and CMV-seropositive. Each CDR3 is given with its conserved first and last residue. The order of the fields is clone size, D gene, V gene, J gene, CDR3 protein, CDR3 DNA. D genes are given only for firm matches. Size values are once, few and many counts, or a class for expanded clones, and some rows have none.

>.|TRBD2|TRBV6-6|TRBJ2-2
CASSYLAGRGGELFF
TGTGCCAGCAGTTACTTAGCGGGAAGGGGCGGGGAGCTGTTTTTT
>.|.|TRBV5-4|TRBJ2-2
CASSLVGNRELFF
TGTGCCAGCAGCTTGGTGGGCAACCGGGAGCTGTTTTTT
>.|.|TRBV21-1|TRBJ1-2
CASSTSHRNTF
TGTGCCAGCAGCACGTCCCACAGAAATACCTTC
>.|.|TRBV19|TRBJ1-5
CASSMTLGGGGRNQPQHF
TGTGCCAGTAGTATGACCCTCGGGGGGGGAGGTAGGAATCAGCCCCAGCATTTT
>.|TRBD1|TRBV5-1|TRBJ2-2
CASSLFTGTGVGELFF
TGCGCCAGCAGCTTATTTACCGGGACAGGGGTCGGGGAGCTGTTTTTT
>.|TRBD1|TRBV4-3|TRBJ2-7
CASSQTTGEWYEQYF
TGCGCCAGCAGCCAAACGACAGGGGAGTGGTACGAGCAGTACTTC
>.|.|TRBV9|TRBJ2-1
CASSAGRESEQFF
TGTGCCAGCAGCGCGGGACGGGAGAGTGAGCAGTTCTTC
>.|TRBD2|TRBV7-8|TRBJ2-3
CASSSPGLAQTDTQYF
TGTGCCAGCAGCTCCCCGGGACTAGCACAGACAGATACGCAGTATTTT
>.|TRBD1|TRBV5-8|TRBJ1-2
CASSYFGQGSDYTF
TGTGCCAGCAGCTATTTTGGACAGGGATCGGACTACACCTTC
>.|TRBD2|TRBV6-5|TRBJ2-2
CASTGLAGSRGELFF
TGTGCCAGCACCGGACTAGCGGGATCCAGAGGGGAGCTGTTTTTT
>.|.|TRBV25-1|TRBJ2-7
CASGGWDEQYF
TGTGCCAGCGGGGGCTGGGACGAGCAGTACTTC
>.|.|TRBV18|TRBJ1-5
CASSHTTVREGNQPQHF
TGTGCCAGCTCCCACACAACGGTCAGGGAGGGAAATCAGCCCCAGCATTTT
>.|TRBD1|TRBV7-2|TRBJ2-2
CASSSTGVTGELFF
TGTGCCAGCAGCTCGACAGGGGTCACCGGGGAGCTGTTTTTT
>.|TRBD1|TRBV30|TRBJ1-1
CAWNRGRNTEAFF
TGTGCCTGGAACAGGGGAAGGAACACTGAAGCTTTCTTT
>.|.|TRBV7-4|TRBJ2-7
CASSLVGSGEQYF
TGTGCCAGCAGCTTAGTCGGGTCGGGGGAGCAGTACTTC
>.|TRBD1|TRBV5-1|TRBJ2-1
CASSLVDRASSYNEQFF
TGCGCCAGCAGCTTAGTCGACAGGGCGTCGTCGTACAATGAGCAGTTCTTC
>.|.|TRBV5-1|TRBJ2-3
CASSLDGSTDTQYF
TGCGCCAGCAGCTTGGACGGTAGCACAGATACGCAGTATTTT
>.|TRBD2|TRBV4-2|TRBJ2-1
CASSQDAGGPSYNEQFF
TGTGCCAGCAGCCAAGACGCGGGAGGGCCGTCCTACAATGAGCAGTTCTTC
>.|TRBD2|TRBV6-5|TRBJ2-5
CASRLAGGPGETQYF
TGTGCCAGCAGATTAGCGGGAGGGCCGGGGGAGACCCAGTACTTC
>few|.|TRBV19|TRBJ2-2
CASSISQNTGELFF
TGTGCCAGTAGTATCAGTCAGAACACCGGGGAGCTGTTTTTT
>.|.|TRBV11-1|TRBJ2-5
CASSIRVNQETQYF
TGTGCCAGCAGCATCAGGGTAAACCAAGAGACCCAGTACTTC
>.|.|TRBV7-2|TRBJ1-2
CASSPKNFLDYGYTF
TGTGCCAGCAGCCCGAAGAACTTCTTGGACTATGGCTACACCTTC
>.|TRBD2|TRBV7-8|TRBJ2-7
CASTPGLVVTYEQYF
TGTGCCAGCACCCCGGGACTAGTTGTCACTTACGAGCAGTACTTC
>.|.|TRBV4-3|TRBJ2-2
CASSHKPVSGELFF
TGCGCCAGCAGCCATAAACCGGTGTCCGGGGAGCTGTTTTTT
>.|TRBD1|TRBV18|TRBJ1-2
CASSPRTGEGYGYTF
TGTGCCAGCTCACCAAGGACAGGGGAAGGCTATGGCTACACCTTC
>once|.|TRBV15|TRBJ1-5
CATSRVAGTQPQHF
TGTGCCACCAGCAGAGTTGCAGGAACTCAGCCCCAGCATTTT
>.|.|TRBV29-1|TRBJ2-5
CSVARVQFETQYF
TGCAGCGTTGCGAGGGTCCAGTTCGAGACCCAGTACTTC
>once|.|TRBV7-8|TRBJ1-1
CASSPFEVPEAFF
TGTGCCAGCAGCCCGTTTGAGGTCCCTGAAGCTTTCTTT
>.|TRBD1|TRBV2|TRBJ2-2
CASSVLQGPGELFF
TGTGCCAGCAGTGTCCTACAGGGGCCCGGGGAGCTGTTTTTT
>.|TRBD1|TRBV7-9|TRBJ1-2
CASSLAGQDRNYGYTF
TGTGCCAGCAGCTTAGCGGGACAGGACAGGAACTATGGCTACACCTTC
>.|TRBD1|TRBV12-5|TRBJ2-1
CASGFGTGGSYNEQFF
TGTGCTAGTGGTTTTGGGACAGGGGGCTCCTACAATGAGCAGTTCTTC
>.|.|TRBV27|TRBJ2-3
CASSPHTDTQYF
TGTGCCAGCAGTCCCCACACAGATACGCAGTATTTT
>.|TRBD2|TRBV5-1|TRBJ2-7
CASSLGGSFSYEQYF
TGCGCCAGCAGCTTGGGCGGGAGCTTCTCCTACGAGCAGTACTTC
>.|TRBD1|TRBV19|TRBJ1-1
CASSTPGQGNTEAFF
TGTGCCAGTTCCACCCCGGGACAGGGGAACACTGAAGCTTTCTTT
>.|.|TRBV28|TRBJ2-7
CASSPPSPSYEQYF
TGTGCCAGCAGCCCGCCTAGTCCCTCCTACGAGCAGTACTTC
>.|.|TRBV18|TRBJ2-7
CASSLTYEDSSYEQYF
TGTGCCAGCTCACTCACGTACGAGGATAGCTCCTACGAGCAGTACTTC
>once|.|TRBV30|TRBJ2-1
CAWEKGLGGNEQFF
TGTGCCTGGGAAAAAGGTCTAGGGGGAAATGAGCAGTTCTTC